The entry below gives a single T cell receptor (beta chain) sequence along with its context. Its antigen remains unidentified. Germline CDR1 is SGHTA and CDR2 is FQGNSA. V lost 4 bases to trimming and J lost 5 bases, with 16 bases between them. CDR3 length: 15 residues. The data were obtained in a study of OX40 agonist ivuxolimab in advanced cancers. Study at large: Given to patients was ivuxolimab, an agonistic anti-OX40 (CD134) antibody. Males comprised around 78% of the group, whose mean age was approximately 62 years (range roughly 23 to 90). Patients were infused with ivuxolimab every 2 weeks at 0.01 to 10 mg/kg.

Study-wide results and limits: Among the lowest levels of clonal expansion were found in partial responders at 0.1-3.0 mg/kg.

Libraries were prepared by immunoSEQ multiplex PCR; TCRdb keeps only in-frame clonotypes and omits some of them. The sample shows about 100,000 clones, roughly 90% of them seen only once. This chain connects TRBV7-2 to TRBJ2-3; perhaps TRBD2 as D (6 bases). The TCR originated in an adult with an advanced solid tumor such as melanoma, head and neck, liver or kidney cancer. Sequences were derived from CD4+ or CD8+ T cells sorted from blood, sampled in a trial of the OX40 agonist ivuxolimab. CDR3 region: CASSSFGGGGDTQYF. For the CDR3, the DNA is TGTGCCAGCAGCTCATTCGGGGGTGGTGGAGATACGCAGTATTTT.